Listed below are T cell receptor beta chains from one sample, sequenced in a study of T cells in localized non-small cell lung cancer. The protocol was immunoSEQ multiplex PCR, while the TCRdb copy is restricted to in-frame clones and leaves out a portion. The profile shows over 1,500 clones, about 20% of them singletons. This specimen consisted of normal lung tissue next to the tumor, obtained before any cancer treatment. The receptors shown here come from a man aged 35-75 years with stage I lung adenocarcinoma. Each CDR3 is given with its conserved first and last residue. D genes are given only for firm matches. Expanded clones get a size class; other rows say once, few or many, or leave the size out.

D,size,V,J,DNA,CDR3
TRBD1,few,TRBV28,TRBJ2-7,TGTGCCAGCACCAGGGGGTGGTTTAACGAGCAGTACTTC,CASTRGWFNEQYF
TRBD2,.,TRBV28,TRBJ2-2,TGTGCCAGTGCACCGGGACTAGCGAGCACCGGGGAGCTGTTTTTT,CASAPGLASTGELFF
TRBD1,medium-sized,TRBV6-8,TRBJ2-3,TGTGCCATCAGCAGGTCCGGGACAGGGGCGGTGTCAGATACGCAGTATTTT,CAISRSGTGAVSDTQYF
TRBD2,.,TRBV19,TRBJ2-1,TGTGCCAGTAGTATGAGACTAGCGGGTGCCGGGAATGAGCAGTTCTTC,CASSMRLAGAGNEQFF
.,.,TRBV19,TRBJ2-1,TGTGCCAGTAGTATAGGAACAGGCGGTGAGCAGTTCTTC,CASSIGTGGEQFF
.,.,TRBV1,TRBJ1-5,TGCGCCAGCAGCCAGGCAGACAGGGGGCAAGACCAGCCCCAGCATTTT,CASSQADRGQDQPQHF
.,.,TRBV9,TRBJ2-3,TGTGCCAGCGGTTCCTTCACAGATACGCAGTATTTT,CASGSFTDTQYF
.,.,TRBV12-2,TRBJ2-3,TGTGCAAGTCGCTTAGGCAACGGCAAGGGACAGGGGTACACAGATACGCAGTATTTT,CASRLGNGKGQGYTDTQYF
TRBD1,.,TRBV6-8,TRBJ2-7,TGTGCCAGCAGTTACTTAACCGGGACAGACTACGAGCAGTACTTC,CASSYLTGTDYEQYF
TRBD2,medium-sized,TRBV11-3,TRBJ2-3,TGTGCCAGCAGCCCGAGGACTAGCGGGGGGAGCACAGATACGCAGTATTTT,CASSPRTSGGSTDTQYF
.,few,TRBV6-8,TRBJ1-3,TGTGCCAGCAGTGAGGAGCCTGGGGAGGGAGGAAACACCATATATTTT,CASSEEPGEGGNTIYF
.,medium-sized,TRBV9,TRBJ1-1,TGTGCCAGCAGCGTAGCCGGGACGGAGAACACTGAAGCTTTCTTT,CASSVAGTENTEAFF
.,.,TRBV19,TRBJ2-2,TGTGCCAGTAGTATGGTTCCGTCGCCCGGGGAGCTGTTTTTT,CASSMVPSPGELFF
.,.,TRBV19,TRBJ2-3,TGTGCCAGTAGTATTAGGCCGGGGCCCCCAGATACGCAGTATTTT,CASSIRPGPPDTQYF
TRBD1,few,TRBV28,TRBJ2-7,TGTGCCAGCAGCTTTGGACAGGGATCTACCTACGAGCAGTACTTC,CASSFGQGSTYEQYF
TRBD1,.,TRBV28,TRBJ1-1,TGTGCCAGCAGTTTGGGACAGGGGAGACCTGAAGCTTTCTTT,CASSLGQGRPEAFF
TRBD2,.,TRBV28,TRBJ2-5,TGTGCCAGCAGTTTAGTATCCGGGGGGGAGACCCAGTACTTC,CASSLVSGGETQYF
TRBD2,large,TRBV6-8,TRBJ2-7,TGTGCCAGCAGTTACTCAATCCACACTAGCGGGAGCGCCGAGCAGTACTTC,CASSYSIHTSGSAEQYF
.,.,TRBV6-8,TRBJ1-2,TGTGCCAGCAGTTTGGGTTCGCGGGACGGCTACACCTTC,CASSLGSRDGYTF
.,.,TRBV5-1,TRBJ2-2,TGCGCCAGCAGCTTGCGCCGAAGCAGGGGAATCGGGGAGCTGTTTTTT,CASSLRRSRGIGELFF
.,medium-sized,TRBV4-1,TRBJ2-5,TGCGCCAGCAGCCGAGCCGAGGGGAAAGAGACCCAGTACTTC,CASSRAEGKETQYF
TRBD1,large,TRBV11-3,TRBJ2-7,TGTGCCAGCAGCCAAGTCGGGACAGGGGCCTACGAGCAGTACTTC,CASSQVGTGAYEQYF
.,.,TRBV5-1,TRBJ2-1,TGCGCCAGCAGCTTGGCCGGGCGAAACAATGAGCAGTTCTTC,CASSLAGRNNEQFF
.,few,TRBV28,TRBJ1-2,TGTGCCAGCAGTTTAGTTTTGGTGGCTGACTATGGCTACACCTTC,CASSLVLVADYGYTF
TRBD1,few,TRBV30,TRBJ1-5,TGTGCCTGGGACAGGGGTGGGAATCAGCCCCAGCATTTT,CAWDRGGNQPQHF
TRBD2,.,TRBV10-3,TRBJ2-2,TGTGCCAGCGGGGGACTAGCGGGGGCGGCCGGGGAGCTGTTTTTT,CASGGLAGAAGELFF
.,.,TRBV6-8,TRBJ2-4,TGTGCCAGCAGCCGTCGCTCTACTGGACAGCTAGCCAAAAACATTCAGTACTTC,CASSRRSTGQLAKNIQYF
.,medium-sized,TRBV11-3,TRBJ1-1,TGTGCCAGCAGTTCCCGGGGGGGGAACACTGAAGCTTTCTTT,CASSSRGGNTEAFF
.,.,TRBV30,TRBJ2-1,TGTGCCTGGAGCCGGGACATCAATGAGCAGTTCTTC,CAWSRDINEQFF
.,large,TRBV25-1,TRBJ2-7,TGTGCCAGCAGTGAAGCGGCCAGGGGCGACGAGCAGTACTTC,CASSEAARGDEQYF
.,.,TRBV6-1,TRBJ1-1,TGTGCCAGCAGTGAAGGAGGGTACCTGGGGGGCACTGAAGCTTTCTTT,CASSEGGYLGGTEAFF
.,few,TRBV11-1,TRBJ2-5,TGTGCCAGCAGTCAAGTCCCCGCCAGGGGCCAAGAGACCCAGTACTTC,CASSQVPARGQETQYF
.,.,TRBV6-8,TRBJ2-7,TGTGCCAGCAGTTACTCCGGAACAGCGTACGAGCAGTACTTC,CASSYSGTAYEQYF
.,.,TRBV28,TRBJ2-3,TGTGCCAGCAGTTTGCCGGGGACGCAACACACAGATACGCAGTATTTT,CASSLPGTQHTDTQYF
.,.,TRBV18,TRBJ2-7,TGTGCCAGCTCACCACAGGGGGAGGACGGCTACGAGCAGTACTTC,CASSPQGEDGYEQYF
.,few,TRBV11-3,TRBJ1-2,TGTGCCAGCAGCTCCAGTAACGTCGTAGCTAACTATGGCTACACCTTC,CASSSSNVVANYGYTF
.,.,TRBV5-1,TRBJ1-5,TGCGCCAGCAGCTTGGACGGGGCGGGCGATCAGCCCCAGCATTTT,CASSLDGAGDQPQHF
.,few,TRBV6-8,TRBJ2-2,TGTGCCAGCAGCCCCTATTACGTCGGGACCACCAACACCGGGGAGCTGTTTTTT,CASSPYYVGTTNTGELFF
.,hyperexpanded,TRBV29-1,TRBJ1-2,TGCAGCGTTGAAAGTCCAGGGTGGGACTATGGCTACACCTTC,CSVESPGWDYGYTF
.,.,TRBV9,TRBJ2-7,TGTGCCAGCAGCGTAGGGGGCGGTGAGCTTGACGAGCAGTACTTC,CASSVGGGELDEQYF
.,few,TRBV6-7,TRBJ2-2,TGTGCCAGCAGTTATAGTGGGGGGCCCCACACCGGGGAGCTGTTTTTT,CASSYSGGPHTGELFF
.,.,TRBV18,TRBJ2-1,TGTGCCAGCTCACCACCTTCAGGGGACAATGAGCAGTTCTTC,CASSPPSGDNEQFF
TRBD2,medium-sized,TRBV6-8,TRBJ2-3,TGTGCCAGCAGTTACTCGTGGACTAGCGGGAGATATCGCACAGATACGCAGTATTTT,CASSYSWTSGRYRTDTQYF
.,.,TRBV19,TRBJ1-3,TGTGCCAGTAGTTCATCCCGGGACTCCGTCGGCACCATATATTTT,CASSSSRDSVGTIYF
.,few,TRBV6-8,TRBJ1-1,TGTGCCAGCAGGGGCGACGGCGCTGAAGCTTTCTTT,CASRGDGAEAFF
.,.,TRBV28,TRBJ1-2,TGTGCCAGCAGTCGGACCCCCCGGGACCCTTATGGCTACACCTTC,CASSRTPRDPYGYTF
.,.,TRBV11-3,TRBJ2-5,TGTGCCAGCAGCTTGCCGTCGGGTACGGGTGAGACCCAGTACTTC,CASSLPSGTGETQYF
TRBD2,few,TRBV11-3,TRBJ2-1,TGTGCCAGCAGTTCCGGACTAGCGACCGACGAGGCGTTCTTC,CASSSGLATDEAFF
TRBD2,.,TRBV30,TRBJ2-1,TGTGCCTGGTGGGAGGGCAATGAGCAGTTCTTC,CAWWEGNEQFF
.,.,TRBV28,TRBJ2-7,TGTGCCAGCAGCCTCCCTACAGGGATCGACGAGCAGTACTTC,CASSLPTGIDEQYF
TRBD1,few,TRBV18,TRBJ1-1,TGTGCCAGCTCACCCTGGGACAGCTACACTGAAGCTTTCTTT,CASSPWDSYTEAFF